This TCR beta chain was identified in a study of lung T cells in sarcoidosis with Löfgren's syndrome. Comment on this clonotype: The antigen remains unidentified.

The germline gives CDR1 LNHDA, CDR2 SQIVND (reference sequence). V was shortened by 0 bases and J by 0 bases, with 9 bases between the two germline ends. The CDR3 spans 16 residues. Study observations and caveats: Multiple Löfgren's syndrome patients reportedly shared TRAV12-1 and TRBV2 CDR3 motifs, suggesting public CD4+ TCRs. TRBV2 was the preferred pairing partner of TRAV12-1, with similar CDR3s. Versus controls, Löfgren's syndrome patients reportedly showed TRAV12-1 and TRBV2 as most expanded.

TCRdb reprocessed the reads with MiXCR, giving one entry per CDR3 protein. Of about 19,000 distinct CDR3 sequences listed, 20% to 25% were seen once; the top ten hold approximately 0.78%. The chain has TRBV19 and TRBJ1-5; D is undetermined. This clonotype originated in a human donor with sarcoidosis (Löfgren's syndrome or another form), or a control subject (not recorded which). The sample was CD4+ T cells from bronchoalveolar lavage. CDR3 in amino acids: CASSIEGPCSNQPQHF. CDR3 coding DNA: TGTGCCAGTAGTATAGAAGGTCCGTGTAGCAATCAGCCCCAGCATTTT.